Presented here are 10 T cell receptor beta chains from one specimen sequenced in a study of cytomegalovirus exposure and HLA in healthy donors. This table comes from immunoSEQ multiplex PCR, and its TCRdb copy is limited to in-frame clones, with some not included. This repertoire shows about 240,000 clones, just under 90% found once; its top ten account for less than 3%. Sequencing input: PBMCs. The source of these receptors is a man aged 18 to 29 in good health and CMV-seronegative.

V gene TRBV14 combines with J gene TRBJ1-1; a weak D match, TRBD1 (5 bases). This CDR3 region has 13 residues. Trimming left V 1 base short and J 10 bases short, with 13 bases between. Germline V gene data show CDR1 as SGHDN and CDR2 as FVKESK. The CDR3: CASSQGGGGTAFF. The CDR3 bases are TGTGCCAGCAGCCAAGGTGGAGGAGGGACAGCTTTCTTT.

This chain connects TRBV19 to TRBJ1-5, with TRBD1 matching over 10 bases. The CDR3 is 16 amino acids. Germline V gene lookup returns CDR1 LNHDA and CDR2 SQIVND (reference sequence). The ends lost 1 base at V and 6 bases at J; junction bases unmatched: 6. This CDR3 is CASSIGSGTGVQPQHF. CDR3 DNA sequence: TGTGCCAGTAGTATAGGTTCCGGGACAGGGGTTCAGCCCCAGCATTTT. Drawing the rest from reference TRBV19 and TRBJ1-5, the complete variable domain is DGGITQSPKYLFRKEGQNVTLSCEQNLNHDAMYWYRQDPGQGLRLIYYSQIVNDFQKGDIAEGYSVSREKKESFPLTVTSAQKNPTAFYLCASSIGSGTGVQPQHFGDGTRLSIL.

The chain has TRBV19 and TRBJ1-1; D might be TRBD1 (5 bases). Trimming left V 5 bases short and J 1 base short, with 11 bases between. Looked up from germline, CDR1 is LNHDA and CDR2 is SQIVND (reference sequence). The CDR3 spans 14 residues. CDR3 DNA sequence: TGTGCCAGTAGTCGCTTCGGGGGGAACACTGAAGCTTTCTTT. Translating it yields CASSRFGGNTEAFF.

The rearrangement joins TRBV28 to TRBJ2-2; tentative D call: TRBD2 (5 bases). Germline values: CDR1 MDHEN, CDR2 SYDVKM. The CDR3 has 14 residues. Between the trimmed V and J ends, which lost 8 bases and 2 bases, there was a span of 12 bases. CDR3 sequence reads: CASEGSRNTGELFF. In DNA form, the CDR3 reads TGTGCCAGCGAGGGCAGTCGAAACACCGGGGAGCTGTTTTTT.

This clone has just a few counts. This chain uses TRBV7-2 with TRBJ2-7; 11 nucleotides match TRBD2. V gave up 4 bases and J gave up 7 bases; unmatched junction bases: 12. Germline CDR1 is SGHTA and CDR2 is FQGNSA. CDR3 length: 16 residues. The CDR3 coding sequence is TGTGCCAGCAGCTCAATGGGACTAGCGGCGTATCCGGAGCAGTACTTC. Protein: CASSSMGLAAYPEQYF.

The chain recombines TRBV4-3 with TRBJ2-5, with 8 bases that match TRBD2. Germline CDR1 is LGHNA and CDR2 is YSLEER. V was pared by 5 bases and J by 4 bases, with 9 bases of the junction left unmatched. CDR3 length: 15 residues. CDR3 region: CASSEGSGSGETQYF. CDR3 DNA: TGCGCCAGCAGCGAAGGAAGCGGGAGTGGAGAGACCCAGTACTTC.

The genes are TRBV29-1 and TRBJ1-1; the match to TRBD1 covers 8 bases. Germline CDR1 SQVTM, CDR2 ANQGSEA. This CDR3 has 15 residues. Losses at the gene ends were 4 bases for V and 0 bases for J; bases not matched to a gene: 7. CDR3 loop: CSVGTGYTMNTEAFF. The CDR3 DNA follows: TGCAGCGTTGGGACAGGGTATACCATGAACACTGAAGCTTTCTTT. The full variable domain, its missing parts supplied by reference TRBV29-1 and TRBJ1-1, is SAVISQKPSRDICQRGTSLTIQCQVDSQVTMMFWYRQQPGQSLTLIATANQGSEATYESGFVIDKFPISRPNLTFSTLTVSNMSPEDSSIYLCSVGTGYTMNTEAFFGQGTRLTVV.

The chain carries TRBV6-5 and TRBJ2-7; D perhaps matches TRBD2 (5 bases). The CDR3 sequence is 13 residues long. The germline gives CDR1 MNHEY, CDR2 SVGAGI. Trimming took off 3 bases at V and 4 bases at J, with 10 bases between the two ends. CDR3 loop: CASSYEGRYEQYF. Here the CDR3 DNA reads TGTGCCAGCAGTTATGAGGGCAGGTACGAGCAGTACTTC.

This clone showed up just once. V and J are TRBV9 and TRBJ2-7, with TRBD2 identical over 9 bases. The CDR3 loop spans 15 amino acids. CDR1 is SGDLS and CDR2 is YYNGEE in the germline V gene. Trimming at V came to 0 bases and at J to 3 bases, leaving 4 bases not matched to a gene. The CDR3 sequence is CASSVGASGDYEQYF. The CDR3 coding sequence is TGTGCCAGCAGCGTAGGAGCTAGCGGGGACTACGAGCAGTACTTC.

This chain uses TRBV5-4 with TRBJ2-1; 7 bases fit TRBD1. V lost 4 bases, J lost 9 bases, and 10 bases stayed unmatched. CDR3 length: 14 amino acids. The germline CDR1 and CDR2 sequences are SGHNT and YYREEE (reference sequence). Here the CDR3 reads CASSTNRDSGEQFF. The CDR3 nucleotides read TGTGCCAGCAGCACAAACCGGGACAGCGGTGAGCAGTTCTTC.